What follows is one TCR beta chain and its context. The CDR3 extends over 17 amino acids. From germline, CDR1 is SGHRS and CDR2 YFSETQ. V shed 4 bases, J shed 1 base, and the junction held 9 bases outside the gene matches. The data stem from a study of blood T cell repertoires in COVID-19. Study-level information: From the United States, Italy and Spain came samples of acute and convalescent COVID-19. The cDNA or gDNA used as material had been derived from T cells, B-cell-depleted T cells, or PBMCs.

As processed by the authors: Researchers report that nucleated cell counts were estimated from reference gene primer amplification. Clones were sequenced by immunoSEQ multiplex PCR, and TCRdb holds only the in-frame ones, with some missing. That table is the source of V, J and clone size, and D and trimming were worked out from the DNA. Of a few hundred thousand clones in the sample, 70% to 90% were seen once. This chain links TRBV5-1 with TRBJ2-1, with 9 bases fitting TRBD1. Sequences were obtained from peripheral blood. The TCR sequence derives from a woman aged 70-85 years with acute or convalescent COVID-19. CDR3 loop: CASSRTGAISSYNEQFF. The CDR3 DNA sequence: TGCGCCAGCAGCAGGACAGGGGCAATTAGTTCCTACAATGAGCAGTTCTTC.